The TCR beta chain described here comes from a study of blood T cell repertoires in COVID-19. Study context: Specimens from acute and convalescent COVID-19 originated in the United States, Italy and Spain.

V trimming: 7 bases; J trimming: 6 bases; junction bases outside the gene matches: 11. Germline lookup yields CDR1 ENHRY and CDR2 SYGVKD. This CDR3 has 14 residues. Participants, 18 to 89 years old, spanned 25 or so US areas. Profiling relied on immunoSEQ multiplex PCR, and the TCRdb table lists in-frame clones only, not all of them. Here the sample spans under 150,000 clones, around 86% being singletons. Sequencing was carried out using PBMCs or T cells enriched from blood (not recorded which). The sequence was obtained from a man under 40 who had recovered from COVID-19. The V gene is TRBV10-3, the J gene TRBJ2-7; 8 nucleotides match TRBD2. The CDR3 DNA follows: TGTGCCATCACCCCCGGGACTAGTCGAGGCGAGCAGTACTTC. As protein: CAITPGTSRGEQYF.